The sequence of this T cell receptor (beta chain) was determined in a study of T-cell memory formation after mild COVID-19. Study observations and caveats: From day 15 to 85, contracting clones were balanced between CD4 and CD8, whereas later expanders leaned toward CD4+. Among contracting clones, CD4+ were mainly CM/EM and CD8+ enriched in EMRA. Clonal second-wave expansions that peaked on day 37 had unconfirmed SARS-CoV-2 specificity.

Germline V gene data show CDR1 as SEHNR and CDR2 as FQNEAQ (reference sequence). The V end was cut by 3 bases, the J end by 7 bases, with 6 bases between. The CDR3 contains 11 residues. Turning to this clonotype: Antigen unknown.

The TCR alpha and TCR beta cDNA libraries, bearing sample barcodes and UMIs, were generated by 5'RACE using constant-segment primers. TCRdb recomputed calls from the 5' RACE reads with MiXCR, one row per CDR3 protein. The sample lists about 260,000 distinct CDR3 sequences; approximately 7.6% were seen once. The chain employs TRBV7-9 and TRBJ2-5; D uncertain. This receptor was obtained from a man aged 18 to 30 who had mild COVID-19 (a few samples of this study predate the infection). Cell type and time point are not known. Material for sequencing was PBMCs or a T cell subset sorted from them (not recorded which). The CDR3: CASSLLGTQYF. The CDR3 region has the DNA TGTGCCAGCAGCTTGTTAGGGACCCAGTACTTC.